Presented here are 10 T cell receptor beta chains from one specimen sequenced in a study of OX40 agonist ivuxolimab in advanced cancers. The table came from immunoSEQ multiplex PCR; TCRdb's copy has only in-frame clones and leaves some out. This repertoire shows some 10,000 clones, roughly 70% found once; its top ten account for around 40%. The sequenced sample was CD4+ or CD8+ T cells sorted from blood, obtained in a trial of the OX40 agonist ivuxolimab. Receptor source: an adult with an advanced solid tumor such as melanoma, head and neck, liver or kidney cancer.

The rearrangement uses TRBV9 and TRBJ2-7; 7 bases match TRBD2. The CDR3 consists of 13 residues. The germline gives CDR1 SGDLS, CDR2 YYNGEE. J was trimmed by 3 bases and V by 4 bases; bases with no gene match: 4. CDR3 region: CASSREDGYEQYF. As DNA, the CDR3 is TGTGCCAGCAGCCGGGAGGATGGCTACGAGCAGTACTTC.

The CDR3 spells CASSLGGGSQNIQYF. The CDR3 nucleotides are TGTGCCAGCAGCTTAGGCGGGGGCTCCCAAAACATTCAGTACTTC. V is TRBV7-6 and J is TRBJ2-4; D may be TRBD2 (7 bases). V lost 1 base and J lost 5, with 12 bases in between. The germline gives CDR1 SGHVS, CDR2 FNYEAQ. CDR3 size: 15 residues.

The gene calls are TRBV2 and TRBJ2-1; D not certain. The CDR3 is 12 residues long. Deletions cut 5 bases from V and 10 bases from J, with 12 bases between. CDR1 and CDR2 from the germline V gene are SNHLY and FYNNEI. DNA of the CDR3: TGTGCCAGCAGTATACCTCTACAGGAGCAGTTCTTC. Its translation: CASSIPLQEQFF.

This clone has more than one count but fewer than ten. The rearrangement links TRBV6-4 to TRBJ2-1; 8 bases map to TRBD2. CDR1 is MRHNA, CDR2 SNTAGT, per germline. This CDR3 has 13 residues. V lost 4 bases, J lost 8 bases, and 4 bases stayed unmatched. In DNA, the CDR3 is TGTGCCAGCAGTGCGGGGGGGGTTGATGAGCAGTTCTTC. It yields the protein CASSAGGVDEQFF.

DNA of the CDR3: TGTGCCAGCAGTGAGACCGGGACAGGCGGCTATGGCTACACCTTC. This encodes CASSETGTGGYGYTF. The chain has TRBV6-1 and TRBJ1-2; TRBD1 agrees at 8 bases. Losses at the gene ends were 3 bases for V and 4 bases for J; bases not matched to a gene: 7. The V gene's germline CDR1 is MNHNS and CDR2 SASEGT. The CDR3 has 15 residues.

This chain links TRBV7-9 with TRBJ2-1; no definite D call. Trimming cost V 5 bases and J 0 bases, with 8 bases left between them. The CDR3 loop spans 14 amino acids. CDR1 SEHNR and CDR2 FQNEAQ come from the germline V gene (reference sequence). Written as DNA, the CDR3 is TGTGCCAGCAGCCGACAAGACTCCTACAATGAGCAGTTCTTC. The encoded protein is CASSRQDSYNEQFF.

This clone was counted a few times. The rearrangement joins TRBV27 to TRBJ2-3, with 10 bases that match TRBD1. CDR3 length: 15 amino acids. The ends lost 3 bases at V and 2 bases at J; junction bases unmatched: 2. CDR1 is MNHEY, CDR2 SMNVEV, per germline (reference sequence). CDR3 amino acids: CASSLGQGHTDTQYF. CDR3 DNA sequence: TGTGCCAGCAGTTTGGGACAGGGGCACACAGATACGCAGTATTTT.

A word on this clone: Additional DNA sequences in this sample encode the identical CDR3. The chain combines TRBV2 with TRBJ1-1, with D possibly matching TRBD1 (6 bases). This CDR3 has 14 amino acids. The V gene lost 5 bases and the J gene lost 0 bases, with 10 bases spanning the gap. CDR1 is SNHLY, CDR2 FYNNEI, per germline. The chain's CDR3 is CASSLGQLNTEAFF. CDR3 sequence (DNA): TGTGCCAGCAGTCTAGGACAGCTGAACACTGAAGCTTTCTTT.

This clone was seen only a few times. The rearrangement joins TRBV19 to TRBJ2-3; the D gene is possibly TRBD2 (5 bases). There are 14 residues in the CDR3. Germline values: CDR1 LNHDA, CDR2 SQIVND (reference sequence). Trimming shortened V by 6 bases and J by 2 bases, and 12 bases separated the two germline ends. The CDR3 DNA reads as TGTGCCAGTAGGACGGGGTTCTCCACAGATACGCAGTATTTT. The encoded protein is CASRTGFSTDTQYF.

This chain uses TRBV4-2 with TRBJ2-5; 7 positions match TRBD2. V dropped 5 bases and J dropped 2; count of bases not matched to a gene: 8. This CDR3 is built from 15 residues. Germline-derived CDR1 and CDR2 are LGHNA and YNFKEQ. The CDR3 nucleotides read TGTGCCAGCAGCGCCGGAGACGGGGGGCAAGAGACCCAGTACTTC. This encodes CASSAGDGGQETQYF.